One sample yielded the 21 T cell receptor beta chains listed below, sequenced in a study of shared clonotypes between healthy human individuals. The assay was immunoSEQ multiplex PCR, and TCRdb's table has in-frame clones only and misses some. The sample records approximately 980,000 clones, 70% to 85% being singletons. Material for sequencing was memory CD4+ T cells sorted from blood. The subset was: CD45RA-negative fraction. The source of these receptors is a man aged 18 to 30 in good health.

The chain recombines TRBV6-5 with TRBJ1-4; 10 nucleotides align to TRBD1. V was pared by 0 bases and J by 8 bases, with 6 bases of the junction left unmatched. There are 16 residues in the CDR3. CDR1 MNHEY and CDR2 SVGAGI come from the germline V gene. The CDR3 here is CASSYSSGTGVEKLFF. The DNA for the CDR3 is TGTGCCAGCAGTTACTCGTCCGGGACAGGGGTGGAAAAACTGTTTTTT.

For this clone: Other DNA sequences in the sample encode the same CDR3. The chain uses TRBV6-1 and TRBJ2-3; TRBD1 aligns across 7 bases. Germline V lookup: CDR1 MNHNS, CDR2 SASEGT. J gave up 0 bases and V 8 bases, and 2 bases lay outside the gene matches. This CDR3 has 13 amino acids. The CDR3 loop is CASRDRSTDTQYF. DNA for the CDR3: TGTGCCAGCCGGGACAGAAGCACAGATACGCAGTATTTT.

This clone was observed a handful of times. This chain connects TRBV6-1 to TRBJ2-1, with 8 bases that match TRBD1. V lost 5 bases, J lost 9 bases, and 12 bases stayed unmatched. CDR3 size: 15 residues. In germline, CDR1 is MNHNS, CDR2 SASEGT. The CDR3 nucleotides read TGTGCCAGCAGTCCCTGGACAGGGAAGGAGGGTGAGCAGTTCTTC. Its translation is CASSPWTGKEGEQFF.

The gene calls are TRBV5-6 and TRBJ2-7, with D perhaps matching TRBD2 (5 bases). The germline CDR1 and CDR2 sequences are SGHDT and YYEEEE. V was clipped by 4 bases and J by 7 bases, with 15 bases between them. CDR3 length: 13 residues. The CDR3 DNA is TGTGCCAGCAGCCCCCTGATCACGGGGGAGCAGTACTTC. Its translation is CASSPLITGEQYF.

The chain employs TRBV5-1 and TRBJ2-3; a weak D match, TRBD2 (5 bases). This CDR3 comprises 12 residues. Per germline, CDR1 SGHRS and CDR2 YFSETQ. With 1 base removed from V and 9 bases from J, the gap between germline ends came to 9 bases. CDR3 region: CASSLSEGTQYF. DNA of the CDR3: TGCGCCAGCAGCTTGTCCGAGGGCACGCAGTATTTT.

This chain joins TRBV2 and TRBJ2-1, with TRBD1 matching 8 bases. Germline V gene lookup returns CDR1 SNHLY and CDR2 FYNNEI. V lost 3 bases to trimming and J lost 6 bases; unmatched junction nucleotides: 7. The CDR3 is made up of 15 amino acids. The CDR3 DNA reads TGTGCCAGCAGTGAGACAGGGGTCAAGACCAATGAGCAGTTCTTC. Its protein is CASSETGVKTNEQFF.

This rearrangement joins TRBV19 to TRBJ1-2; TRBD1 aligns across 9 bases. The ends lost 5 bases at V and 10 bases at J; junction bases unmatched: 8. CDR3 size: 13 residues. The germline V gene encodes CDR1 LNHDA and CDR2 SQIVND (reference sequence). This chain's CDR3 is CASSPDRGGDYTF. The CDR3 region has the DNA TGTGCCAGTAGTCCGGACAGGGGTGGTGACTACACCTTC. Filled out from reference TRBV19 and TRBJ1-2, the complete variable domain reads DGGITQSPKYLFRKEGQNVTLSCEQNLNHDAMYWYRQDPGQGLRLIYYSQIVNDFQKGDIAEGYSVSREKKESFPLTVTSAQKNPTAFYLCASSPDRGGDYTFGSGTRLTVV.

The gene calls are TRBV5-4 and TRBJ2-1, with TRBD2 identical over 13 bases. Germline V lookup: CDR1 SGHNT, CDR2 YYREEE (reference sequence). The junction had 7 bases not matched to a gene; V was cut back by 0 bases and J by 4 bases. This CDR3 region has 18 residues. The CDR3 DNA sequence: TGTGCCAGCAGCTTGGTGCCGACTAGCGGGGGGATTTACAATGAGCAGTTCTTC. It translates to CASSLVPTSGGIYNEQFF.

This clone has just a few counts. The CDR3 nucleotides read TGCGCCAGCAGCTTCTCGGCAGGGGGCACTGAAGCTTTCTTT. It encodes CASSFSAGGTEAFF. The gene calls are TRBV5-1 and TRBJ1-1; 7 bases align to TRBD1. V shed 2 bases, J shed 4 bases, and the junction held 5 bases outside the gene matches. The CDR3 contains 14 residues. Looked up from germline, CDR1 is SGHRS and CDR2 is YFSETQ.

The V and J genes are TRBV30 and TRBJ2-5, with 12 bases lining up with TRBD2. The CDR3 extends over 16 amino acids. Unmatched junction bases numbered 10, after V lost 3 bases and J lost 5 bases. Germline assignment: CDR1 GTSNPN and CDR2 SVGIG (reference sequence). As DNA, the CDR3 is TGTGCCTGGAGCCAAGGACTAGCGGGAAGGTTGGAGACCCAGTACTTC. Encoded protein: CAWSQGLAGRLETQYF.

With regard to this clone: Other DNA sequences in this sample translate to the same CDR3. The chain links TRBV5-1 to TRBJ2-7; D gene unclear. CDR1 and CDR2 from the germline V gene are SGHRS and YFSETQ. The CDR3 covers 13 residues. Trimming shortened V by 1 base and J by 0 bases, and 5 bases separated the two germline ends. This CDR3 reads CASSLLSSYEQYF. The CDR3 DNA reads as TGCGCCAGCAGCTTGTTGAGCTCCTACGAGCAGTACTTC. The variable domain in full, with the rest retrieved from reference TRBV5-1 and TRBJ2-7, is KAGVTQTPRYLIKTRGQQVTLSCSPISGHRSVSWYQQTPGQGLQFLFEYFSETQRNKGNFPGRFSGRQFSNSRSEMNVSTLELGDSALYLCASSLLSSYEQYFGPGTRLTVT.

The chain is built from TRBV28 and TRBJ2-7; 13 nucleotides match TRBD2. CDR1 MDHEN and CDR2 SYDVKM come from the germline V gene. The V and J ends lost 5 bases and 3 bases, in that order; junction bases with no gene match: 10. The CDR3 contains 17 residues. The CDR3 region has the DNA TGTGCCAGCAGTACCATACCTTGGACTAGCGGGAGCTACGAGCAGTACTTC. This encodes CASSTIPWTSGSYEQYF.

In this sample, this clone turned up a few times. The chain couples TRBV5-4 to TRBJ1-2; D is ambiguous. Trimming removed 0 bases from V and 4 bases from J, with 4 bases in between. The CDR3 is 12 residues long. Germline V lookup: CDR1 SGHNT, CDR2 YYREEE (reference sequence). The CDR3 DNA sequence: TGTGCCAGCAGCTTGGAGAGCTATGGCTACACCTTC. Amino acid sequence: CASSLESYGYTF.

This rearrangement joins TRBV18 to TRBJ1-3; 7 bases are a match to TRBD1. This CDR3 has 16 residues. Germline CDR1 is KGHSH and CDR2 is LQKENI. The ends lost 3 bases at V and 2 bases at J; junction bases unmatched: 7. CDR3 protein: CASSPQTGSPGNTIYF. For the CDR3, the DNA is TGTGCCAGCTCACCTCAGACAGGGTCCCCTGGAAACACCATATATTTT.

On this clone itself: The junction departs from germline at one end; a sequencing error may be responsible. The chain links TRBV30 to TRBJ2-5; possible D gene TRBD2, 5 bases. This CDR3 region has 11 residues. Looked up from germline, CDR1 is GTSNPN and CDR2 is SVGIG (reference sequence). The chain's CDR3 is CAWSLEETRYF. The CDR3 DNA follows: TGTGCCTGGAGCCTGGAGGAGACCCGGTACTTC.

The chain is built from TRBV10-3 and TRBJ1-6, with TRBD1 matching 9 bases. The CDR3 runs to 14 residues. The germline CDR1 and CDR2 sequences are ENHRY and SYGVKD. The trim removed 6 bases at V and 8 bases at J, leaving 5 bases unmatched. CDR3 sequence (DNA): TGTGCCATCAGCCCGGGACAGGGTGATTCACCCCTCCACTTT. This gives the protein CAISPGQGDSPLHF.

The sample holds one count of this clone. The chain joins TRBV27 to TRBJ2-5, with 8 positions matching TRBD2. There are 13 residues in the CDR3. After removal of 6 bases from V and 5 bases from J, the junction contained 5 bases not matched to a gene. The V gene's germline CDR1 is MNHEY and CDR2 SMNVEV (reference sequence). The CDR3 bases are TGTGCCAGCAGCCGGGAGGGCCGGGAGACCCAGTACTTC. Amino acids: CASSREGRETQYF.

The chain combines TRBV6-6 with TRBJ1-5; D unresolved. The CDR3 is made up of 14 amino acids. In germline, CDR1 is MNHNY, CDR2 SVGAGI (reference sequence). V was pared by 4 bases and J by 1 base, with 8 bases between. CDR3 DNA sequence: TGTGCCAGCAGTTCGCAGACGAGCAATCAGCCCCAGCATTTT. Translation gives CASSSQTSNQPQHF.

CDR3 sequence (DNA): TGCAGCGTTGGGGGGGCCGGATCTGAAGCTTTCTTT. Protein sequence: CSVGGAGSEAFF. The chain is built from TRBV29-1 and TRBJ1-1; D possibly corresponds to TRBD1 (6 bases). Looked up from germline, CDR1 is SQVTM and CDR2 is ANQGSEA. The CDR3 extends over 12 amino acids. Trimming stripped 4 bases from V and 6 bases from J, with 12 bases between. The variable domain in full, completed from reference TRBV29-1 and TRBJ1-1, reads SAVISQKPSRDICQRGTSLTIQCQVDSQVTMMFWYRQQPGQSLTLIATANQGSEATYESGFVIDKFPISRPNLTFSTLTVSNMSPEDSSIYLCSVGGAGSEAFFGQGTRLTVV.

The chain combines TRBV9 with TRBJ2-1, with D possibly being TRBD2 (6 bases). The germline V gene has CDR1 SGDLS and CDR2 YYNGEE. The V end lost 0 bases, the J end lost 3 bases, and 10 bases lay between the germline ends. The CDR3 spans 15 residues. CDR3 sequence reads: CASSVAHGSYNEQFF. In nucleotides, the CDR3 is TGTGCCAGCAGCGTAGCTCACGGGAGCTACAATGAGCAGTTCTTC.

This clone was counted ten times or more. J is TRBJ2-3 and V is TRBV28; possibly TRBD1 for D (6 bases). V shed 5 bases and J shed 0 bases, with 15 bases lying between them. The germline gives CDR1 MDHEN, CDR2 SYDVKM. This CDR3 comprises 16 residues. This CDR3 reads CASSPSRDKSTDTQYF. As DNA, the CDR3 is TGTGCCAGCAGTCCCTCCCGGGACAAAAGCACAGATACGCAGTATTTT.